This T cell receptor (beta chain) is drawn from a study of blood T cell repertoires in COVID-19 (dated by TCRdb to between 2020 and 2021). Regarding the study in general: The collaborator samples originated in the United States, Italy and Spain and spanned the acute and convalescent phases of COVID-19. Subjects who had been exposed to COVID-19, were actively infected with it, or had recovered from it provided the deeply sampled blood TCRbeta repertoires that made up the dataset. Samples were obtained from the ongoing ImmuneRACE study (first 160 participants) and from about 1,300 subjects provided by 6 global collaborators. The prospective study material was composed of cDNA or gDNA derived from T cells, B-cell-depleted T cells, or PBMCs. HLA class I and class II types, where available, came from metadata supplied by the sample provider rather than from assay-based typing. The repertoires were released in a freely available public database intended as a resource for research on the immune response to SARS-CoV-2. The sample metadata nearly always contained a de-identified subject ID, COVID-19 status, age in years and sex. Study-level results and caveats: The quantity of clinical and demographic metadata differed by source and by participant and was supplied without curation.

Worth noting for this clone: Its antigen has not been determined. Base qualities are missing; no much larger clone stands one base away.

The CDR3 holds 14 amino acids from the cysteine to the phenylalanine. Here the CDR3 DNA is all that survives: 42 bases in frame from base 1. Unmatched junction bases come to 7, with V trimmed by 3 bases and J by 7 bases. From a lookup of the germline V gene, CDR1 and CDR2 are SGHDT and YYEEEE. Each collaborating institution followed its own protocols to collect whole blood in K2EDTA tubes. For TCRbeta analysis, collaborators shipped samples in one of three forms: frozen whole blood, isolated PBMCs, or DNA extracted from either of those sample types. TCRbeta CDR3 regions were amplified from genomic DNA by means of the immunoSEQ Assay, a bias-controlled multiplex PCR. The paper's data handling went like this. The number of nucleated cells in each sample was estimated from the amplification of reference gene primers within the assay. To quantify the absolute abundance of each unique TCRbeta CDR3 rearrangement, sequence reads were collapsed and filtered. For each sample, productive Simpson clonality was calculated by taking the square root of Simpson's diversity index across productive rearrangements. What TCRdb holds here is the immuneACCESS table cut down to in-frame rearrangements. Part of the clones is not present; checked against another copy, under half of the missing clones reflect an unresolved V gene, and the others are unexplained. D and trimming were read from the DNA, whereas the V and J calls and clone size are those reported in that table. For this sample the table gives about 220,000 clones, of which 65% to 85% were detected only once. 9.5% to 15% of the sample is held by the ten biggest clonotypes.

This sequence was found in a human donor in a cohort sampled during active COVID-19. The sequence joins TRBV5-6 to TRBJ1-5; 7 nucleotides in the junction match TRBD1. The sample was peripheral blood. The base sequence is TGTGCCAGCAGCTGGACAGGCGGGGGGCAGCCCCAGCATTTT. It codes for CASSWTGGGQPQHF.